These T cell receptor beta chains were read from a single sample in a study of cytomegalovirus exposure and HLA in healthy donors. The repertoire was sequenced with immunoSEQ multiplex PCR; TCRdb's copy has only in-frame clones and lacks some. The sample holds over 80,000 clones, 73% seen once. The sequencing sample was made of PBMCs. These receptors came from a man aged 35 to 55 in good health and CMV-seronegative. Both conserved end residues are part of each CDR3. Fields, in order: CDR3 DNA, CDR3 protein, D gene, CDR3 length, clone size, J gene, V gene. The D gene is left open where the match is weak. Clone size is shown for a subset of rows, as once, few, many or a class of expanded clone.

TGTGCCAGCAGCTTAGAGGGGGGGTCGGGACCTGTGGAGCAGTACTTC | CASSLEGGSGPVEQYF | TRBD2 | 16 | NA | TRBJ2-7 | TRBV11-2
TGCGCCAGCAGCCAAGATCCCGTCGGTGAGCAGTTCTTC | CASSQDPVGEQFF | NA | 13 | NA | TRBJ2-1 | TRBV4-3
TGTGCCAGCAGCTTAACCGGGACAGAGGATTCACCCCTCCACTTT | CASSLTGTEDSPLHF | TRBD1 | 15 | NA | TRBJ1-6 | TRBV5-5
TGTGCCAGCAGTGCGGGGGGGTCCTATGAAAAACTGTTTTTT | CASSAGGSYEKLFF | NA | 14 | NA | TRBJ1-4 | TRBV6-1
TGTGCCAGCAGCCGACTAGCGGGGGACACAGATACGCAGTATTTT | CASSRLAGDTDTQYF | TRBD2 | 15 | NA | TRBJ2-3 | TRBV11-1
TGTGCCAGCAGGAAGGACAGTCGAGGCGGCTACACCTTC | CASRKDSRGGYTF | NA | 13 | NA | TRBJ1-2 | TRBV6-4
TGTGCCAGCAGCTTAGCGGGACAGGGGCTTTTT | CASSLAGQGLF | TRBD1 | 11 | NA | TRBJ2-3 | TRBV7-9
TGTGCCAGCAGCTTAATCCGGGTGAGGAGCACAGATACGCAGTATTTT | CASSLIRVRSTDTQYF | NA | 16 | few | TRBJ2-3 | TRBV13
TGTGCCAGCAGTTACTCGCGACAGGGAGGCGAGCAGTACTTC | CASSYSRQGGEQYF | NA | 14 | NA | TRBJ2-7 | TRBV6-5
TGTGCCAGCAGTGAAGCGCCCGGGAACACTGAAGCTTTCTTT | CASSEAPGNTEAFF | NA | 14 | NA | TRBJ1-1 | TRBV2
TGTGCCAGCAGTTGGGACAGGACTAATGAAAAACTGTTTTTT | CASSWDRTNEKLFF | TRBD1 | 14 | NA | TRBJ1-4 | TRBV6-6
TGTGCCAGCAGTTACGCGCGGGGTACCGACACCGGGGAGCTGTTTTTT | CASSYARGTDTGELFF | NA | 16 | NA | TRBJ2-2 | TRBV6-5
TGTGCCAGCACCAAGGGGACAGGGAACGGCTACACCTTC | CASTKGTGNGYTF | TRBD1 | 13 | NA | TRBJ1-2 | TRBV6-5
TGTGCCAGCAGTTTCCTGGGGGGGAACGAGCAGTACTTC | CASSFLGGNEQYF | TRBD2 | 13 | NA | TRBJ2-7 | TRBV27
TGTGCCAGCGGGGACAGGGGGGACACTGAAGCTTTCTTT | CASGDRGDTEAFF | TRBD1 | 13 | few | TRBJ1-1 | TRBV6-5
TGTGCCAGCAGCTTAAGGGGTTTATCCGCTGAAGCTTTCTTT | CASSLRGLSAEAFF | NA | 14 | NA | TRBJ1-1 | TRBV11-2
TGCGCCAGCAGCCGCTTATCGGGGGGAGAAGCTTTCTTT | CASSRLSGGEAFF | NA | 13 | few | TRBJ1-1 | TRBV5-1
TGTGCCAGCAGTGACCTGGGACAGGGGGCTGAAGCTTTCTTT | CASSDLGQGAEAFF | TRBD1 | 14 | NA | TRBJ1-1 | TRBV2
TGTGCCAGCAGCCTACCTTCGGGGTTCCCCTACGAGCAGTACTTC | CASSLPSGFPYEQYF | NA | 15 | few | TRBJ2-7 | TRBV5-5
TGTGCCACCAGCACCAAGCGGGGGGGCACAGATACGCAGTATTTT | CATSTKRGGTDTQYF | TRBD2 | 15 | NA | TRBJ2-3 | TRBV15
TGTGCCAGCAGTGGGGCTGGGAGAGAGACCCAGTACTTC | CASSGAGRETQYF | NA | 13 | NA | TRBJ2-5 | TRBV6-1
TGCGCCAGCAGTGAAAGGCGGGGGGGCGCAGATACGCAGTATTTT | CASSERRGGADTQYF | TRBD2 | 15 | NA | TRBJ2-3 | TRBV10-2
TGTGCCAGCTCACCAAGGATAGCTGACACCGGGGAGCTGTTTTTT | CASSPRIADTGELFF | NA | 15 | NA | TRBJ2-2 | TRBV18
TGTGCCAGCACCGACAGTTACACTGAAGCTTTCTTT | CASTDSYTEAFF | NA | 12 | few | TRBJ1-1 | TRBV6-5
TGTGCCAGCAGTCCCGTTTCGGGACAAGAGACCCAGTACTTC | CASSPVSGQETQYF | NA | 14 | NA | TRBJ2-5 | TRBV6-1
TGTGCCAGCAGCTTCTCCCCTGTGGGGGGACTGGGCACTGAAGCTTTCTTT | CASSFSPVGGLGTEAFF | NA | 17 | NA | TRBJ1-1 | TRBV5-6
TGTGCCAGCAGTGAGAATCTAGCGGGGTGGACAGATACGCAGTATTTT | CASSENLAGWTDTQYF | TRBD2 | 16 | NA | TRBJ2-3 | TRBV2
TGTGCCAGCAGCTTAGCATCTAGCGGCAACTACGAGCAGTACTTC | CASSLASSGNYEQYF | TRBD2 | 15 | once | TRBJ2-7 | TRBV7-2
TGTGCCAGCAGTTCATACGACAGGGGGCGCGGGGACATTCAGTACTTC | CASSSYDRGRGDIQYF | TRBD1 | 16 | NA | TRBJ2-4 | TRBV27
TGTGCCAGCAGCCAAGTTCAGGGAAGTGATGAAGCTTTCTTT | CASSQVQGSDEAFF | NA | 14 | NA | TRBJ1-1 | TRBV4-2
TGTGCCAGCAGCGCACCTAGCGGGGGGGGAACCTACGAGCAGTACTTC | CASSAPSGGGTYEQYF | TRBD2 | 16 | NA | TRBJ2-7 | TRBV7-9
TGTGCCAGCAGCTTTACACGGGACAGGGCGGATGAGCAGTTCTTC | CASSFTRDRADEQFF | TRBD1 | 15 | NA | TRBJ2-1 | TRBV13
TGTGCCAGCAGTTTTGCGGGAGGGGCCAACGTCCTGACTTTC | CASSFAGGANVLTF | NA | 14 | NA | TRBJ2-6 | TRBV27
TGTGCCAGCAGTTTAGTCGGAGAGACCCAGTACTTC | CASSLVGETQYF | NA | 12 | NA | TRBJ2-5 | TRBV27
TGCGCCAGCAGCCAAGATATTGGGGGCGTGGACACTGAAGCTTTCTTT | CASSQDIGGVDTEAFF | NA | 16 | NA | TRBJ1-1 | TRBV4-3
TGTGCCAGCAGTTACGACAGGGCTAGCTCCTACGAGCAGTACTTC | CASSYDRASSYEQYF | TRBD1 | 15 | NA | TRBJ2-7 | TRBV6-5
TGCGCCAGCAGCTTGGTTGGGCAGGGAGGATCACCCCTCCACTTT | CASSLVGQGGSPLHF | NA | 15 | NA | TRBJ1-6 | TRBV5-1
TGTGCCAGCAGCTTCGCGGGAAAGAACACTGAAGCTTTCTTT | CASSFAGKNTEAFF | NA | 14 | few | TRBJ1-1 | TRBV7-9
TGTGCCAGCCCCCGGGGGGCCGGCACCTTC | CASPRGAGTF | NA | 10 | NA | TRBJ1-2 | TRBV6-1
TGTGCCAGCTCACCTGGACTAGCCGAGACCCAGTACTTC | CASSPGLAETQYF | TRBD2 | 13 | NA | TRBJ2-5 | TRBV18
TGTGCCAGCAGCCACCCTCGGAGGGGGCTAGGGGCAGATACGCAGTATTTT | CASSHPRRGLGADTQYF | NA | 17 | once | TRBJ2-3 | TRBV14
TGTGCCAGCAGCTTCTTCTCGGAAGGGAGCTATGGCTACACCTTC | CASSFFSEGSYGYTF | NA | 15 | NA | TRBJ1-2 | TRBV5-4
TGTGCCAGCACACTGGACTCCTCCCCCTACAATGAGCAGTTCTTC | CASTLDSSPYNEQFF | NA | 15 | NA | TRBJ2-1 | TRBV6-5
TGTGCCAGCAGCGTAGCCAGGGGGGAGAATCAGCCCCAGCATTTT | CASSVARGENQPQHF | TRBD1 | 15 | once | TRBJ1-5 | TRBV9
TGCGCCAGCAGCCGAAACCCTCCAGGCTCCTACGAGCAGTACTTC | CASSRNPPGSYEQYF | NA | 15 | few | TRBJ2-7 | TRBV4-3
TGTGCCAGCAGTGACGGGACAGGGGTTTCACCCCTCCACTTT | CASSDGTGVSPLHF | TRBD1 | 14 | few | TRBJ1-6 | TRBV6-4
TGCGCCAGCAGCTTCCGGGACAGGGAGGATGGCTACACCTTC | CASSFRDREDGYTF | TRBD1 | 14 | NA | TRBJ1-2 | TRBV5-1
TGCGCCAGCCTACAGGGGACAGGGGGGTACAATGAGCAGTTCTTC | CASLQGTGGYNEQFF | TRBD1 | 15 | NA | TRBJ2-1 | TRBV5-1
TGTGCCAGCAGCTTAGAAGGGACAACGCAGTATTTT | CASSLEGTTQYF | NA | 12 | NA | TRBJ2-3 | TRBV7-9
TGTGCCAGCTCACCAGGGGCGAGGTCTGAAAAACTGTTTTTT | CASSPGARSEKLFF | NA | 14 | NA | TRBJ1-4 | TRBV18
TGTGCCAGCAGTGACCGACAGGGGAGCTCCTACAATGAGCAGTTCTTC | CASSDRQGSSYNEQFF | TRBD1 | 16 | NA | TRBJ2-1 | TRBV25-1
TGCGCCAGCAGCTTGGTCCAGGGAAATGAAAAACTGTTTTTT | CASSLVQGNEKLFF | NA | 14 | few | TRBJ1-4 | TRBV5-1
TGTGCCAGCAGCTTGGATGCGGGGCAGGGCCTAAGGCCCCAGCATTTT | CASSLDAGQGLRPQHF | NA | 16 | NA | TRBJ1-5 | TRBV7-2
TGTGCCAGCAGCTCCGGGACACTTAGCACAGATACGCAGTATTTT | CASSSGTLSTDTQYF | NA | 15 | few | TRBJ2-3 | TRBV6-4
TGTGCCACCAGCAGAGATCATCAATCCTACGAGCAGTACTTC | CATSRDHQSYEQYF | NA | 14 | NA | TRBJ2-7 | TRBV15
TGTGCCAGCAGCCCAGGGGCGGGGGGGCGCCTACGTGAGCAGTTCTTC | CASSPGAGGRLREQFF | TRBD2 | 16 | NA | TRBJ2-1 | TRBV7-6
TGTGCCAGCAGTTCGATGGCGGGGGGAGTTGCAGATACGCAGTATTTT | CASSSMAGGVADTQYF | TRBD2 | 16 | NA | TRBJ2-3 | TRBV6-5
TGTGCCAGCAGCTTTCTAGCGGGAACCGATGACGATGAGCAGTTCTTC | CASSFLAGTDDDEQFF | TRBD2 | 16 | NA | TRBJ2-1 | TRBV11-2